This T cell receptor beta chain is drawn from a study of blood T cell repertoires in COVID-19. Across the whole study: PBMCs, B-cell-depleted T cells, or T cells were the source of the cDNA or gDNA that made up the material.

The V segment lost 5 bases and the J segment 3 bases; nucleotides outside the gene matches: 9. CDR3 size: 17 residues. CDR1 is LNHDA and CDR2 is SQIVND in the germline V gene (reference sequence). Cohort placement rested on clinical history that participants reported themselves. Original handling: Amplification from reference gene primers served as the basis for estimated nucleated cell counts. The repertoire was sequenced with immunoSEQ multiplex PCR; TCRdb's copy has only in-frame clones and lacks some. V, J and clone size derive from that table, while D and trimming were established from the DNA sequence. Of over 200,000 clones in the sample, about 80% were seen once.

The chain recombines TRBV19 with TRBJ1-5; the match to TRBD1 covers 11 bases. Sequencing input: PBMCs or T cells enriched from blood (not recorded which). The origin of this receptor is a man aged 55 to 70 who had recovered from COVID-19. CDR3 in amino acids: CASSPPNGQGANQPQHF. Written as DNA, the CDR3 is TGTGCCAGTAGTCCCCCGAATGGACAGGGGGCCAATCAGCCCCAGCATTTT.